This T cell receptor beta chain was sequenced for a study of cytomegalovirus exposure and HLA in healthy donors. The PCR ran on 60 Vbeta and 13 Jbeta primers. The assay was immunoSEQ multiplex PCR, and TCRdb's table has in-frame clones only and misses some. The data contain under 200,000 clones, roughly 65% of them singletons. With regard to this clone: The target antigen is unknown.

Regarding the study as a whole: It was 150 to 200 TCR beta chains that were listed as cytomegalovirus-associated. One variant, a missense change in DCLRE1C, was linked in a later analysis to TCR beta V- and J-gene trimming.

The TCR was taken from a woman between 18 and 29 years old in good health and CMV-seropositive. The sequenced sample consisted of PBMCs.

Here the CDR3 DNA reads TGTGCCAGCTCAAACAGGGTATCAGATGAAAAACTGTTTTTT. This translates into CASSNRVSDEKLFF. V usage is TRBV18 and J usage is TRBJ1-4, with a weak D call TRBD1 (6 bases). This CDR3 is built from 14 residues. The germline CDR1 and CDR2 sequences are KGHSH and LQKENI. V was cut by 5 bases and J by 6 bases, with 13 bases left in between.